The sequence of this TCR beta chain was determined in a study of beta chain features in type 1 diabetes. Notes on the study in general: Moderate yet significant TCRB CDR3 shortening was seen in Type 1 diabetes patients in all four CD4+ subsets. A potential PCR bias toward shorter templates would be equal in patient and control samples.

All of the isolated RNA was reverse transcribed, so expressed TCRB transcripts were sequenced. TCRdb's table, derived via immunoSEQ multiplex PCR, lists solely in-frame clones and lacks some. The sample includes about 170,000 clones, roughly 8% of them seen just once. In regard to this clone: Its antigen is unknown.

Germline V CDR1 and CDR2: LNHNV, YYDKDF (reference sequence). Trimming took 1 base from V and 1 from J; bases not matched to a gene: 8. The CDR3 has 19 residues. The TCR sequence derives from a man aged 18-30 years with type 1 diabetes. The sample taken for sequencing was central memory CD4+ T cells from blood. The rearrangement links TRBV15 to TRBJ2-2; 11 nucleotides line up with TRBD2. CDR3 coding DNA: TGTGCCACCAGCAGAGGACAACTAGCGGGGGACGTGAACACCGGGGAGCTGTTTTTT. Translated, it gives CATSRGQLAGDVNTGELFF.